This T cell receptor beta chain stems from a study of blood T cell repertoires in COVID-19. Study processing details: Reference gene primers were amplified, and this amplification served to estimate nucleated cell counts. Sequencing used immunoSEQ multiplex PCR; TCRdb keeps in-frame clones, though not all of them. V, J and clone size are taken as reported in that table, and D and trimming were inferred from the DNA itself. This table has about 480,000 clones, 80% to 90% appearing once. After removal of 0 bases from V and 1 base from J, the junction contained 2 bases not matched to a gene. The CDR3 totals 16 residues. CDR1 and CDR2 (germline): MNHNY, SVGAGI (reference sequence).

This rearrangement joins TRBV6-6 to TRBJ2-1, with 8 positions matching TRBD2. The sequencing sample was made of peripheral blood. This sequence was found in a woman in her twenties or thirties with acute or convalescent COVID-19. CDR3 sequence (DNA): TGTGCCAGCAGTTACTCAGCGGGGGCTTCCTACAATGAGCAGTTCTTC. Protein product: CASSYSAGASYNEQFF.